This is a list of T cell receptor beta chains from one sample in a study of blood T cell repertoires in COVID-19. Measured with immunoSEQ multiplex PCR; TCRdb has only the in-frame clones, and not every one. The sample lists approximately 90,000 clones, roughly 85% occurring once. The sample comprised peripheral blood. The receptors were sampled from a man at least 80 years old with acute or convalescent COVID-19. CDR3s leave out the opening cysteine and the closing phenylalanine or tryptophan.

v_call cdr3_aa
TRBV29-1 SAIMLVGQGKNQPQH
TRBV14 ASANAGADTQY
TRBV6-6 ASSGRGQAMNTEAF
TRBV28 ASSDTPFFEQY
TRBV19 ASSRRTSGSHTGELF
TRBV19 ASSMLSYQPQH
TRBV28 ASTPVTGVTYEQY
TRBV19 ASRPTGGNEQF
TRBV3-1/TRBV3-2 ASSQPQGTGELF
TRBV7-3 ASSSQGAYTQY
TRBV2 ASRSGLGGNQPQH
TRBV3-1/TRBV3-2 ASSRGRGADGYT
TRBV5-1 ASSRTGLAGTTEETQY
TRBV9 ASSVAQGAQYYEQY